This is a list of T cell receptor beta chains from one sample in a study of cytomegalovirus exposure and HLA in healthy donors. The data were produced by immunoSEQ multiplex PCR, yet TCRdb's version contains in-frame clones alone and is incomplete. The sample lists some 110,000 clones, approximately 80% seen once, with under 2% in the top ten. Sequencing input: PBMCs. Every receptor here comes from a man over 45 in good health and CMV-seronegative. The CDR3 runs from the conserved cysteine through the conserved F or W. The order of the fields is J gene, V gene, D gene, clone size, CDR3 DNA, CDR3 protein. The D gene is left open where the match is weak. Only part of the rows carry a size: once, few, many, or a class if the clone is expanded.

J gene: TRBJ2-1; V gene: TRBV20-1; D gene: .; clone size: .; CDR3 DNA: TGCAGTGCTTACTACAATGAGCAGTTCTTC; CDR3 protein: CSAYYNEQFF
J gene: TRBJ1-3; V gene: TRBV7-2; D gene: .; clone size: once; CDR3 DNA: TGTGCCAGCAGCTTAGATGTAATCGGCACCATATATTTT; CDR3 protein: CASSLDVIGTIYF
J gene: TRBJ2-3; V gene: TRBV4-2; D gene: .; clone size: .; CDR3 DNA: TGTGCCAGCAGCCAAGCAAACTACAACACAGATACGCAGTATTTT; CDR3 protein: CASSQANYNTDTQYF
J gene: TRBJ2-5; V gene: TRBV4-1; D gene: .; clone size: .; CDR3 DNA: TGCGCCAGCAGCCCTATACAGGGAACTCAAGAGACCCAGTACTTC; CDR3 protein: CASSPIQGTQETQYF
J gene: TRBJ2-5; V gene: TRBV6-5; D gene: .; clone size: .; CDR3 DNA: TGTGCCAGCATGCGAAACCGGGACATACAAGAGACCCAGTACTTC; CDR3 protein: CASMRNRDIQETQYF
J gene: TRBJ2-2; V gene: TRBV11-3; D gene: .; clone size: .; CDR3 DNA: TGTGCCAGCAGCTTGGGAACCATAGGGGGTCCCGGGGAGCTGTTTTTT; CDR3 protein: CASSLGTIGGPGELFF
J gene: TRBJ1-4; V gene: TRBV5-4; D gene: .; clone size: .; CDR3 DNA: TGTGCCAGCAGCTTGGAACCAGGGGAGACTAATGAAAAACTGTTTTTT; CDR3 protein: CASSLEPGETNEKLFF
J gene: TRBJ2-2; V gene: TRBV18; D gene: .; clone size: .; CDR3 DNA: TGTGCCAGCTCACCAGCAGGCTCTGGGGAGCTGTTTTTT; CDR3 protein: CASSPAGSGELFF
J gene: TRBJ2-4; V gene: TRBV5-1; D gene: .; clone size: once; CDR3 DNA: TGCGCCACTCCAAAACCTACAGGCCCTCCAGCCAAAAACATTCAGTACTTC; CDR3 protein: CATPKPTGPPAKNIQYF
J gene: TRBJ1-5; V gene: TRBV2; D gene: TRBD1; clone size: .; CDR3 DNA: TGTGCCAGCAGTAATGACCGCGGACAGGGAAATTTTGGTAGCAATCAGCCCCAGCATTTT; CDR3 protein: CASSNDRGQGNFGSNQPQHF
J gene: TRBJ1-2; V gene: TRBV7-9; D gene: .; clone size: .; CDR3 DNA: TGTGCCAGCAGCCCGCCAAGGGAGAACTATGGCTACACCTTC; CDR3 protein: CASSPPRENYGYTF
J gene: TRBJ1-6; V gene: TRBV6-5; D gene: .; clone size: .; CDR3 DNA: TGTGCCAGCAGTCGGACAGATAATTCACCCCTCCACTTT; CDR3 protein: CASSRTDNSPLHF
J gene: TRBJ1-1; V gene: TRBV25-1; D gene: .; clone size: .; CDR3 DNA: TGTGCCAGTTACTCCGGGACTTGGCCCAACACTGAAGCTTTCTTT; CDR3 protein: CASYSGTWPNTEAFF
J gene: TRBJ1-2; V gene: TRBV7-2; D gene: .; clone size: .; CDR3 DNA: TGTGCCAGCAGGGGGGCAGGTTATATGGCTAACTATGGCTACACCTTC; CDR3 protein: CASRGAGYMANYGYTF
J gene: TRBJ1-2; V gene: TRBV11-2; D gene: TRBD1; clone size: .; CDR3 DNA: TGTGCCAGCAGCTACGGACAGGGGTCCTATGGCTACACCTTC; CDR3 protein: CASSYGQGSYGYTF
J gene: TRBJ2-1; V gene: TRBV27; D gene: TRBD1; clone size: .; CDR3 DNA: TGTGCCAGCAGTTGGGACAGAGAGCAGTTCTTC; CDR3 protein: CASSWDREQFF
J gene: TRBJ1-1; V gene: TRBV27; D gene: .; clone size: once; CDR3 DNA: TGTGCCAGCAGTGGGGGGGTCATCCTAGGCACTGAAGCTTTCTTT; CDR3 protein: CASSGGVILGTEAFF
J gene: TRBJ2-2; V gene: TRBV11-2; D gene: .; clone size: .; CDR3 DNA: TGTGCCAGCAGCCTTAACACCGGGGAGCTGTTTTTT; CDR3 protein: CASSLNTGELFF
J gene: TRBJ1-1; V gene: TRBV7-9; D gene: TRBD1; clone size: .; CDR3 DNA: TGTGCCAGCAGCTTAGGGGGACAGGGATCTGAAGCTTTCTTT; CDR3 protein: CASSLGGQGSEAFF
J gene: TRBJ2-1; V gene: TRBV5-1; D gene: TRBD2; clone size: .; CDR3 DNA: TGCGCCAGCAGCTTGGTCTCGGGAAGCGGGGTCAATGAGCAGTTCTTC; CDR3 protein: CASSLVSGSGVNEQFF
J gene: TRBJ2-1; V gene: TRBV4-1; D gene: TRBD1; clone size: .; CDR3 DNA: TGCGCCAGCAGATCCGACAGGGGAAAATTTTTGTACAATGAGCAGTTCTTC; CDR3 protein: CASRSDRGKFLYNEQFF
J gene: TRBJ1-2; V gene: TRBV30; D gene: .; clone size: .; CDR3 DNA: TGTGCCTGGAGTACGGTCCTCTATGGCTACACCTTC; CDR3 protein: CAWSTVLYGYTF
J gene: TRBJ2-3; V gene: TRBV2; D gene: .; clone size: .; CDR3 DNA: TGTGCCAGCAGTGAACTGGGGGGGGCCGGAACAGATACGCAGTATTTT; CDR3 protein: CASSELGGAGTDTQYF
J gene: TRBJ2-7; V gene: TRBV9; D gene: TRBD2; clone size: .; CDR3 DNA: TGTGCCAGCAGCGTAGCTAAGCTAGCGGGGAACCCCTACGAGCAGTACTTC; CDR3 protein: CASSVAKLAGNPYEQYF
J gene: TRBJ1-3; V gene: TRBV30; D gene: TRBD1; clone size: .; CDR3 DNA: TGTGCCTGGAGTGTTTGGCAGGGGGCGGCTGGAAACACCATATATTTT; CDR3 protein: CAWSVWQGAAGNTIYF
J gene: TRBJ2-3; V gene: TRBV19; D gene: TRBD1; clone size: .; CDR3 DNA: TGTGCCAGTAGTATAGGGGACAGGCGTGGCACAGATACGCAGTATTTT; CDR3 protein: CASSIGDRRGTDTQYF
J gene: TRBJ2-5; V gene: TRBV19; D gene: .; clone size: .; CDR3 DNA: TGTGCCAGTAGACCATCGGGGGAGACCCAGTACTTC; CDR3 protein: CASRPSGETQYF
J gene: TRBJ1-1; V gene: TRBV4-3; D gene: .; clone size: .; CDR3 DNA: TGCGCCAGCAGCCTCCAAGCGAACTCTTTGCGGAACACTGAAGCTTTCTTT; CDR3 protein: CASSLQANSLRNTEAFF
J gene: TRBJ1-5; V gene: TRBV7-2; D gene: .; clone size: .; CDR3 DNA: TGTGCCAGCAGCGTTTCGTTGGGGGGTCAGCCCCAGCATTTT; CDR3 protein: CASSVSLGGQPQHF
J gene: TRBJ1-5; V gene: TRBV28; D gene: TRBD1; clone size: .; CDR3 DNA: TGTGCCAGCAGTTTCGGACAGGGCGTCAATCAGCCCCAGCATTTT; CDR3 protein: CASSFGQGVNQPQHF
J gene: TRBJ1-6; V gene: TRBV5-6; D gene: .; clone size: few; CDR3 DNA: TGTGCCAGCAGCTTGGCCGGAGAGAATTCACCCCTCCACTTT; CDR3 protein: CASSLAGENSPLHF
J gene: TRBJ1-3; V gene: TRBV10-3; D gene: .; clone size: .; CDR3 DNA: TGTGCCATCAGTGGGGCTTCTGGAAACACCATATATTTT; CDR3 protein: CAISGASGNTIYF
J gene: TRBJ2-7; V gene: TRBV5-5; D gene: .; clone size: .; CDR3 DNA: TGTGCCAGCAGCTTCGGACAAGTTTACGAGCAGTACTTC; CDR3 protein: CASSFGQVYEQYF
J gene: TRBJ2-6; V gene: TRBV27; D gene: .; clone size: .; CDR3 DNA: TGTGCCAGCAGTTTCTCCGGGGCCAACGTCCTGACTTTC; CDR3 protein: CASSFSGANVLTF
J gene: TRBJ2-1; V gene: TRBV19; D gene: TRBD1; clone size: .; CDR3 DNA: TGTGCCAGTACCAGGACAGGGGGGAACAATGAGCAGTTCTTC; CDR3 protein: CASTRTGGNNEQFF
J gene: TRBJ2-5; V gene: TRBV6-5; D gene: .; clone size: .; CDR3 DNA: TGTGCCAGCAGCGGTCTCCAAGAGACCCAGTACTTC; CDR3 protein: CASSGLQETQYF
J gene: TRBJ2-1; V gene: TRBV28; D gene: .; clone size: .; CDR3 DNA: TGTGCCAGCAATGAGGCAAGGCCCGTGGAGCAGTTCTTC; CDR3 protein: CASNEARPVEQFF
J gene: TRBJ2-3; V gene: TRBV19; D gene: TRBD2; clone size: .; CDR3 DNA: TGTGCCACCCTAGCGGGGAAGCAGTATTTT; CDR3 protein: CATLAGKQYF
J gene: TRBJ1-2; V gene: TRBV5-4; D gene: .; clone size: .; CDR3 DNA: TGTGCCAGCAGCTTAGGGGTTGCTAACTATGGCTACACCTTC; CDR3 protein: CASSLGVANYGYTF
J gene: TRBJ1-1; V gene: TRBV28; D gene: TRBD1; clone size: .; CDR3 DNA: TGTGCCAGCAGTTCGGGAGGTATCGGGACAGGGATGAACACTGAAGCTTTCTTT; CDR3 protein: CASSSGGIGTGMNTEAFF
J gene: TRBJ2-5; V gene: TRBV7-2; D gene: TRBD2; clone size: .; CDR3 DNA: TGTGCCAGCAGCGTCAATCTAGCGGGGGGGCAAGAGACCCAGTACTTC; CDR3 protein: CASSVNLAGGQETQYF
J gene: TRBJ1-1; V gene: TRBV5-1; D gene: TRBD1; clone size: .; CDR3 DNA: TGCGCCAGCAGCAAGTGGGACAGCAAGAACACTGAAGCTTTCTTT; CDR3 protein: CASSKWDSKNTEAFF